These T cell receptor beta chains were read from a single sample in a study of shared clonotypes between healthy human individuals. The assay was immunoSEQ multiplex PCR, and TCRdb's table has in-frame clones only and misses some. The table records some 660,000 clones, less than 80% of them present only once. Sequenced sample: memory CD4+ T cells sorted from blood. The receptors were sampled from a woman in her twenties or thirties in good health. CDR3s include the opening cysteine and the closing phenylalanine or tryptophan. The D gene is left open where the match is weak. Rows give clone size only sometimes, using once, few, many, or a class for an expanded clone.

v_call: TRBV10-2
j_call: TRBJ1-5
d_call: .
clone_size: .
cdr3_nt: TGCGCCAGCAGTGATCCTAATACAGGCAATCAGCCCCAGCATTTT
cdr3_aa: CASSDPNTGNQPQHF

v_call: TRBV6-1
j_call: TRBJ1-2
d_call: .
clone_size: .
cdr3_nt: TGTGCCAGCGGGTCCATCTATGGCTACACCTTC
cdr3_aa: CASGSIYGYTF

v_call: TRBV28
j_call: TRBJ1-4
d_call: TRBD1
clone_size: many
cdr3_nt: TGTGCCAGCAGTCTCCCGACAGGGGGGCATGAAAAACTGTTTTTT
cdr3_aa: CASSLPTGGHEKLFF

v_call: TRBV4-2
j_call: TRBJ1-3
d_call: TRBD1
clone_size: .
cdr3_nt: TGTGCCAGCAGCCGCCGGACAGGGGACGGAAACACCATATATTTT
cdr3_aa: CASSRRTGDGNTIYF

v_call: TRBV5-5
j_call: TRBJ1-4
d_call: .
clone_size: .
cdr3_nt: TGTGCCAGCAGCTTGGATCAAGCGGGAGAAAAACTGTTTTTT
cdr3_aa: CASSLDQAGEKLFF

v_call: TRBV20-1
j_call: TRBJ2-7
d_call: .
clone_size: .
cdr3_nt: TGCAGTGCTAGAGATCTCTTTGGGAGGCACTTC
cdr3_aa: CSARDLFGRHF

v_call: TRBV6-1
j_call: TRBJ2-7
d_call: .
clone_size: .
cdr3_nt: TGTGCCAGCAATAACGGGGGCGGTTACGAGCAGTACTTC
cdr3_aa: CASNNGGGYEQYF

v_call: TRBV20-1
j_call: TRBJ1-1
d_call: .
clone_size: .
cdr3_nt: TGCAGTGCTGACCATGACACTGAAGCTTTCTTT
cdr3_aa: CSADHDTEAFF

v_call: TRBV5-5
j_call: TRBJ2-3
d_call: TRBD1
clone_size: few
cdr3_nt: TGTGCCAGCAGCTTGGTGACAGGGGGGGCAGATACGCAGTATTTT
cdr3_aa: CASSLVTGGADTQYF

v_call: TRBV5-1
j_call: TRBJ2-1
d_call: TRBD2
clone_size: many
cdr3_nt: TGCGCCAGCAGCTTATCTAGCGGGAGTTACAATGAGCAGTTCTTC
cdr3_aa: CASSLSSGSYNEQFF

v_call: TRBV19
j_call: TRBJ1-2
d_call: .
clone_size: few
cdr3_nt: TGTGCCAGTAGTACCAGTTTAAGGGATGGCTACACCTTC
cdr3_aa: CASSTSLRDGYTF

v_call: TRBV2
j_call: TRBJ1-1
d_call: .
clone_size: .
cdr3_nt: TGTGCCAGCAGTGAAATCGGCAGGGCCAACACTGAAGCTTTCTTT
cdr3_aa: CASSEIGRANTEAFF

v_call: TRBV5-1
j_call: TRBJ1-3
d_call: .
clone_size: once
cdr3_nt: TGCGCCAGCAGCTCAGGATTCACCTCTGGAAACACCATATATTTT
cdr3_aa: CASSSGFTSGNTIYF

v_call: TRBV5-1
j_call: TRBJ2-5
d_call: .
clone_size: .
cdr3_nt: TGCGCCAGCAGCTTGGGTGGCAGGGCGTCAGAGCAGTACTTC
cdr3_aa: CASSLGGRASEQYF